One sample yielded the 20 T cell receptor beta chains listed below, sequenced in a study of shared clonotypes between healthy human individuals. CD45RO-negative, CCR7-selected cells formed the naive CD8 fraction, which excluded terminally differentiated effector memory CD45RA+ cells. Assay used: immunoSEQ multiplex PCR; TCRdb lists only in-frame clones, some missing. The table includes nearly 2 million clones, roughly 94% detected once. The specimen sequenced was naive CD8+ T cells sorted from blood. These receptors were taken from a man aged 18 to 35 in good health.

V and J are TRBV6-1 and TRBJ2-7; 8 bases align to TRBD1. V lost 5 bases and J lost 2; bases outside the gene matches: 2. The V gene's germline CDR1 is MNHNS and CDR2 SASEGT. This CDR3 contains 13 residues. CDR3 nucleotides: TGTGCCAGCAGTAGGACAGGGCCCTACGAGCAGTACTTC. It is translated as CASSRTGPYEQYF.

This clone was counted a single time. The J gene is TRBJ2-1, the V gene TRBV4-1; D is ambiguous. V was pared by 1 base and J by 0 bases, with 4 bases between. Germline assignment: CDR1 MGHRA and CDR2 YSYEKL. This CDR3 has 14 amino acids. The CDR3 is CASSQASSYNEQFF. The CDR3 region has the DNA TGCGCCAGCAGCCAAGCTAGCTCCTACAATGAGCAGTTCTTC.

The CDR3 bases are TGTGCCAGCAGTTCTCTGGACGAGTGGGGACCAGCTAACTATGGCTACACCTTC. Amino acids: CASSSLDEWGPANYGYTF. The chain has TRBV27 and TRBJ1-2; D is possibly TRBD1 (5 bases). The CDR3 is 18 residues long. Per the germline V gene, CDR1 is MNHEY and CDR2 is SMNVEV (reference sequence). V lost 4 bases and J lost 0, with 21 bases in between.

This clone was seen just once. The rearrangement uses TRBV11-2 and TRBJ2-3; D tentatively reads TRBD1 or TRBD2 (6 bases each). The CDR3 totals 16 residues. With 2 bases removed from V and 3 bases from J, the gap between germline ends came to 15 bases. The germline V gene encodes CDR1 SGHAT and CDR2 FQNNGV. The CDR3 loop is CASSLLGGWGTDTQYF. CDR3 in DNA: TGTGCCAGCAGCTTATTGGGGGGCTGGGGGACAGATACGCAGTATTTT.

The gene calls are TRBV27 and TRBJ1-1, with D unclear. Germline V lookup: CDR1 MNHEY, CDR2 SMNVEV (reference sequence). The CDR3 runs 17 residues. The V end lost 3 bases, the J end lost 0 bases, and 17 bases lay between the germline ends. CDR3 DNA sequence: TGTGCCAGCAGTTTCGGTGGTTTAGAGGGAATGAACACTGAAGCTTTCTTT. As protein: CASSFGGLEGMNTEAFF.

The rearrangement uses TRBV5-1 and TRBJ2-5, with D uncertain. CDR1 and CDR2 from the germline V gene are SGHRS and YFSETQ. V lost 3 bases to trimming and J lost 4 bases, with 10 bases between them. The CDR3 extends over 13 amino acids. CDR3 region: CASSYGPLETQYF. The CDR3 bases are TGCGCCAGCAGCTACGGCCCTTTAGAGACCCAGTACTTC.

Comments on this clone: The identical CDR3 is also encoded by other nucleotide sequences in the sample. The rearrangement joins TRBV5-1 to TRBJ2-1, with no clear D. The V end lost 0 bases, the J end lost 3 bases, and 7 bases lay between the germline ends. The CDR3 consists of 14 residues. Germline V CDR1 and CDR2: SGHRS, YFSETQ. CDR3 region: CASSLESSYNEQFF. In nucleotides, the CDR3 is TGCGCCAGCAGCTTGGAAAGCAGCTACAATGAGCAGTTCTTC.

The chain's CDR3 is CASSAEQGRDNEQFF. The CDR3 nucleotides read TGCGCCAGCAGTGCGGAACAGGGTCGGGACAATGAGCAGTTCTTC. The rearrangement uses TRBV10-1 and TRBJ2-1; possibly TRBD1 for D (6 bases). V lost 4 bases and J 5 bases, leaving 15 bases between the germline ends. This CDR3 is built from 15 residues. The germline V gene encodes CDR1 WNHNN and CDR2 SYGVQD (reference sequence).

A remark on this clone: Other DNA sequences in the same sample also yield this CDR3. In DNA form, the CDR3 reads TGTGCCAGCAGTCCCAACACCGGGGAGCTGTTTTTT. Its protein is CASSPNTGELFF. The gene calls are TRBV5-4 and TRBJ2-2, with D unclear. CDR3 length equals 12 residues. Germline-derived CDR1 and CDR2 are SGHNT and YYREEE (reference sequence). V was pared by 5 bases and J by 2 bases, with 4 bases between.

This chain joins TRBV6-5 and TRBJ1-4; no reliable D call. CDR3 length: 14 amino acids. Germline V gene data show CDR1 as MNHEY and CDR2 as SVGAGI. The ends were cut back, 1 base at V and 3 bases at J, with 6 bases in the middle. The CDR3 nucleotides are TGTGCCAGCAGTTACTTAAGGGCTAATGAAAAACTGTTTTTT. This codes for CASSYLRANEKLFF.

V gene TRBV5-1 combines with J gene TRBJ1-2; TRBD1 agrees at 7 bases. From germline, CDR1 is SGHRS and CDR2 YFSETQ. V dropped 1 base and J dropped 8; count of bases not matched to a gene: 5. The CDR3 has 13 residues. The CDR3 spells CASSLYRGEGYTF. The CDR3 bases are TGCGCCAGCAGCTTGTACAGGGGAGAAGGCTACACCTTC.

As for this clone: Germline is not matched at one junction end, which may reflect a read error. The chain joins TRBV7-7 to TRBJ2-1; the match to TRBD2 covers 9 bases. Looked up from germline, CDR1 is SSHAT and CDR2 is FNYEAQ (reference sequence). The CDR3 loop spans 13 amino acids. The CDR3 DNA reads TGTGCTAGCAGTTTAGCGGGGGACAATGAGCAGTTCTTC. This translates into CASSLAGDNEQFF.

V gene TRBV7-4 combines with J gene TRBJ1-5; TRBD1 matches at 8 bases. Trimming at V came to 4 bases and at J to 6 bases, leaving 8 bases not matched to a gene. Germline loops: CDR1 SGHVT, CDR2 SQSDAQ. The CDR3 runs 15 residues. In DNA form, the CDR3 reads TGTGCCAGCAGCTCGGACAGGGCGCAGCGTCAGCCCCAGCATTTT. Protein: CASSSDRAQRQPQHF.

This clone showed up just once. V and J are TRBV2 and TRBJ2-6; 13 nucleotides agree with TRBD2. CDR1 and CDR2 (germline): SNHLY, FYNNEI. The CDR3 loop spans 19 amino acids. V was pared by 6 bases and J by 0 bases, with 8 bases of the junction left unmatched. The CDR3 sequence is CASSAGLAGVVSGANVLTF. The DNA of the CDR3 is TGTGCCAGCAGCGCCGGACTAGCGGGGGTGGTCTCTGGGGCCAACGTCCTGACTTTC.

The chain carries TRBV13 and TRBJ2-5; D is unresolved. This CDR3 comprises 13 residues. Germline V gene data show CDR1 as PRHDT and CDR2 as FYEKMQ (reference sequence). V was cut by 3 bases and J by 3 bases, with 8 bases left in between. For the CDR3, the DNA is TGTGCCAGCAGCTTGGTGCCGGAAGAGACCCAGTACTTC. Its protein product is CASSLVPEETQYF.

This chain uses TRBV7-9 with TRBJ2-7, with TRBD2 identical over 7 bases. V trimming: 6 bases; J trimming: 6 bases; junction bases outside the gene matches: 8. CDR3 length: 13 residues. In germline, CDR1 is SEHNR, CDR2 FQNEAQ (reference sequence). The CDR3 spells CASSGEGRSEQYF. CDR3 nucleotides: TGTGCCAGCAGTGGGGAGGGTCGGAGCGAGCAGTACTTC.

A remark on this clone: At the DNA level, this CDR3 is encoded by other sequences in the same sample as well. The V and J genes are TRBV27 and TRBJ1-4; the D is unclear. This CDR3 comprises 13 residues. Per the germline V gene, CDR1 is MNHEY and CDR2 is SMNVEV (reference sequence). Trimming pared 8 bases from V and 4 bases from J, leaving 11 bases between. CDR3 amino acids: CASSLSVNEKLFF. CDR3 coding DNA: TGTGCCAGCTCTCTTAGCGTTAATGAAAAACTGTTTTTT.

V usage is TRBV28 and J usage is TRBJ1-1; TRBD1 is a possible D gene (5 bases). The CDR3 is 13 amino acids. V lost 8 bases to trimming and J lost 1 base, with 11 bases between them. Germline-derived CDR1 and CDR2 are MDHEN and SYDVKM. The CDR3 coding sequence is TGTGCCAGCTTCCCGCAGGGGAACACTGAAGCTTTCTTT. Amino acid sequence: CASFPQGNTEAFF.

The chain has TRBV27 and TRBJ2-7; D perhaps matches TRBD2 (5 bases). The CDR3 has 14 residues. In germline, CDR1 is MNHEY, CDR2 SMNVEV (reference sequence). Deletions cut 4 bases from V and 2 bases from J, with 12 bases between. CDR3 DNA sequence: TGTGCCAGCAGTTCGGGGATCGGCGCCTACGAGCAGTACTTC. Its translation is CASSSGIGAYEQYF.

J is TRBJ2-3 and V is TRBV5-1; D is ambiguous. The V gene lost 0 bases and the J gene lost 0 bases, with 5 bases spanning the gap. Germline assignment: CDR1 SGHRS and CDR2 YFSETQ. This CDR3 is built from 14 residues. CDR3 loop: CASSLEPSTDTQYF. The CDR3 bases are TGCGCCAGCAGCTTGGAACCGAGCACAGATACGCAGTATTTT.